Listed below are T cell receptor beta chains from one sample, sequenced in a study of PD-1 blockade in classical Hodgkin lymphoma. Repertoires were generated with immunoSEQ multiplex PCR, while TCRdb's copy carries only in-frame clones and drops some. The data show about 40,000 clones, approximately 70% seen once. This specimen was peripheral blood mononuclear cells (PBMCs), taken at baseline. Source of these receptors: a human donor with classical Hodgkin lymphoma. Both conserved end residues are part of each CDR3. D genes are given only for firm matches. Size tells how often a clone was seen (once, few, many) or the class of an expanded clone, and some rows leave it out.

>TRBJ1-1|TRBD1|-|TRBV19
TGTGCCAGTAGGCAAACCGGACAGGGGATGAACACTGAAGCTTTCTTT
CASRQTGQGMNTEAFF
>TRBJ2-7|TRBD2|few|TRBV19
TGTGCCAGTAGTCCCCCCCCGCGGGAGGGCCTCCACTCCTACGAGCAGTACTTC
CASSPPPREGLHSYEQYF
>TRBJ1-4|-|-|TRBV18
TGTGCCAGCTCACCAAGAGGGGGGACGAATGAAAAACTGTTTTTT
CASSPRGGTNEKLFF
>TRBJ1-1|-|-|TRBV4-2
TGTGCCAGCAGCCTGAACAGGGTGGACACTGAAGCTTTCTTT
CASSLNRVDTEAFF
>TRBJ2-3|TRBD2|-|TRBV5-6
TGTGCCAGCAGCCCTACTAGCGGGAGTGAGACAGATACGCAGTATTTT
CASSPTSGSETDTQYF
>TRBJ1-6|-|once|TRBV7-8
TGTGCCAGCAGCCTCGGGGCCTCGGCCCTCCACTTT
CASSLGASALHF
>TRBJ2-7|-|few|TRBV5-5
TGTGCCAGCAGCCTAGGAGACTACGAGCAGTACTTC
CASSLGDYEQYF
>TRBJ2-1|TRBD2|-|TRBV28
TGTGCCAGCAGTTCTCTACTACTAAGCGGGAGTAACAATGAGCAGTTCTTC
CASSSLLLSGSNNEQFF
>TRBJ1-1|-|-|TRBV7-6
TGTGCCAGCAGCTTAGAAATCGGGAGGGCCACTGAAGCTTTCTTT
CASSLEIGRATEAFF
>TRBJ2-2|-|-|TRBV2
TGTGCCAGCAGTGAGTTTGCAGGGAGAACCGGGGAGCTGTTTTTT
CASSEFAGRTGELFF
>TRBJ1-4|-|few|TRBV5-1
TGCGCCAGCCACGTCGGACCACCTGCAACTAATGAAAAACTGTTTTTT
CASHVGPPATNEKLFF
>TRBJ2-2|-|-|TRBV6-5
TGTGCCAGCAGTCTACAGGGTCGGGGTCACGGGGAGCTGTTTTTT
CASSLQGRGHGELFF
>TRBJ2-1|-|-|TRBV13
TGTGCCAGCAGCTTGGGACTTACTTACAATGAGCAGTTCTTC
CASSLGLTYNEQFF
>TRBJ2-1|-|few|TRBV21-1
TGTGCCAGCAGGGACGGACAGGGTCAGCACAATGAGCAGTTCTTC
CASRDGQGQHNEQFF
>TRBJ2-1|-|-|TRBV5-5
TGTGCCAGCAGTCCATTACAGGGGCGGGACGATGAGCAGTTCTTC
CASSPLQGRDDEQFF
>TRBJ2-3|-|-|TRBV9
TGTGCCAGCAGCACGACTTTAGGGATTTCAATGTATACGCAGTATTTT
CASSTTLGISMYTQYF
>TRBJ1-1|TRBD1|-|TRBV27
TGTGCCAGCAGTTCGGGTGCCGGACAGGCTAAAAACACTGAAGCTTTCTTT
CASSSGAGQAKNTEAFF
>TRBJ2-5|TRBD1|-|TRBV13
TGTGCCAGCAGCCGAGTGTCCGGGACAGTTCAGAGGACCCAGTACTTC
CASSRVSGTVQRTQYF
>TRBJ2-1|-|-|TRBV7-9
TGTGCCAGCAGCTTCCCAACAGGGTCTTGGGAGAATGAGCAGTTCTTC
CASSFPTGSWENEQFF
>TRBJ1-3|-|-|TRBV19
TGTGCCAGTAGTATAGGCGACAGCTCTGGAAACACCATATATTTT
CASSIGDSSGNTIYF
>TRBJ1-1|-|-|TRBV7-9
TGTGCCAGCAGCGTTGGGAACCCTATGAACACTGAAGCTTTCTTT
CASSVGNPMNTEAFF
>TRBJ1-5|-|-|TRBV28
TGTGCCAGCAGTTCCTCCGGGGGCGGCAATCAGCCCCAGCATTTT
CASSSSGGGNQPQHF
>TRBJ1-3|-|once|TRBV4-3
TGCGCCAGCAGCCACACGCTCCTCTCTGGAAACACCATATATTTT
CASSHTLLSGNTIYF
>TRBJ2-7|TRBD2|once|TRBV4-1
TGCGCCAGCAGCCAGGCCTCTAGCGGACCCTACGAGCAGTACTTC
CASSQASSGPYEQYF
>TRBJ1-4|-|few|TRBV28
TGTGCCAGCAGTTTTGGGCCGAATGAAAAACTGTTTTTT
CASSFGPNEKLFF
>TRBJ2-2|-|-|TRBV18
TGTGCCAGCTCACCACATACCACCGGGGAGCTGTTTTTT
CASSPHTTGELFF
>TRBJ2-3|-|-|TRBV7-2
TGTGCCAGCAGGCAAGGGGCGGGAAGGGATACGCAGTATTTT
CASRQGAGRDTQYF
>TRBJ1-2|-|-|TRBV9
TGTGCCAGCAGCGTAGGAGTCGGGCACTATGGCTACACCTTC
CASSVGVGHYGYTF
>TRBJ2-7|TRBD1|-|TRBV7-2
TGTGCCAGCAGCTTATACAGGGGAAGGTACGAGCAGTACTTC
CASSLYRGRYEQYF
>TRBJ1-2|-|-|TRBV28
TGTGCCAGCAGTTTAACACCCAACTATGGCTACACCTTC
CASSLTPNYGYTF
>TRBJ2-1|TRBD2|-|TRBV5-6
TGTGCCAGCAGCTTGGAGTGGACTAGCGGGGGGCCTGAGCAGTTCTTC
CASSLEWTSGGPEQFF
>TRBJ2-3|-|-|TRBV9
TGTGCCAGCAGCGCCAGGCCTAGCACAGATACGCAGTATTTT
CASSARPSTDTQYF
>TRBJ1-1|TRBD1|few|TRBV11-2
TGTGCCAGCCTGGGACAGGGTGACACTGAAGCTTTCTTT
CASLGQGDTEAFF
>TRBJ2-1|TRBD1|-|TRBV4-3
TGCGCCAGCAGCCAAGATACCGGACAGGGCATATACAATGAGCAGTTCTTC
CASSQDTGQGIYNEQFF
>TRBJ1-1|TRBD1|-|TRBV7-2
TGTGCCAGCAGCTTAGTGGGACAGGACCCAATGAACACTGAAGCTTTCTTT
CASSLVGQDPMNTEAFF
>TRBJ1-1|-|many|TRBV11-3
TGTGCCAGCAGCTTAAATCTGAACACTGAAGCTTTCTTT
CASSLNLNTEAFF
>TRBJ2-7|-|-|TRBV29-1
TGCAGCGTAGGTCCGGGGACCGAGTCGGGCGAGCAGTACTTC
CSVGPGTESGEQYF
>TRBJ2-7|-|-|TRBV4-3
TGCGCCAGCAGCCAAGATCGATCAGGGACCTACGAGCAGTACTTC
CASSQDRSGTYEQYF
>TRBJ2-6|-|-|TRBV27
TGTGCCAGCAGTTTTACTGGGGCCAACGTCCTGACTTTC
CASSFTGANVLTF
>TRBJ2-5|TRBD2|-|TRBV7-2
TGTGCCAGCAGCTTAGTAGGCGGAGCGGGAGGGGAAGAGACCCAGTACTTC
CASSLVGGAGGEETQYF
>TRBJ2-6|TRBD2|-|TRBV4-1
TGCGCCAGCAGCCTTGGACTAGCCCCCCTCTCTGGGGCCAACGTCCTGACTTTC
CASSLGLAPLSGANVLTF
>TRBJ2-2|-|-|TRBV29-1
TGCAGCGTTGATTCCGGGATTGGAACCGGGGAGCTGTTTTTT
CSVDSGIGTGELFF
>TRBJ2-5|-|once|TRBV5-1
TGCGCCAGCAGCTTATTCCGGGGACGTAACGGAGAAGAGACCCAGTACTTC
CASSLFRGRNGEETQYF
>TRBJ2-5|TRBD1|few|TRBV7-2
TGTGCCAGCAGCTTGAGGACAGGGGGCCCCGAGACCCAGTACTTC
CASSLRTGGPETQYF
>TRBJ1-2|TRBD1|-|TRBV7-9
TGTGCCAGCAGCTCAAACCGGGACAGGGAAATACTCTATGGCTACACCTTC
CASSSNRDREILYGYTF
>TRBJ1-1|-|-|TRBV6-1
TGTGCCAGCAGTGCCTTATGGACTGAAGCTTTCTTT
CASSALWTEAFF
>TRBJ1-2|-|-|TRBV15
TGTGCCACCAGCAGGGGATATGGCTACACCTTC
CATSRGYGYTF
>TRBJ2-1|-|-|TRBV7-9
TGTGCCAGCAGCCACCAAGGTGAGCAGTTCTTC
CASSHQGEQFF
>TRBJ1-1|-|-|TRBV9
TGTGCCAGCAGCCAAGGACTAACCGGGACGAACACTGAAGCTTTCTTT
CASSQGLTGTNTEAFF
>TRBJ2-7|TRBD1|-|TRBV11-2
TGTGCCAGCACCCAGGACAGGGGAAACTACGAGCAGTACTTC
CASTQDRGNYEQYF